Shown below are 13 T cell receptor beta chains from a single sample sequenced in a study of shared clonotypes between healthy human individuals. Method: immunoSEQ multiplex PCR; TCRdb's copy keeps in-frame clones and lacks some. This sample has 2 million to 2.5 million clones, with roughly 95% found just once. Sequences were obtained from naive CD4+ T cells sorted from blood. Regarding subset: CD45RA+ positively selected. These receptors originate from a young man in good health.

J is TRBJ2-4 and V is TRBV6-1, with 8 bases matching TRBD1. The J segment lost 0 bases and the V segment lost 2 bases, leaving 9 bases of the junction unmatched. CDR3 size: 18 residues. The germline V gene encodes CDR1 MNHNS and CDR2 SASEGT. Written as DNA, the CDR3 is TGTGCCAGCAGTGAAAGCTATGGACAGGGAGTAGCCAAAAACATTCAGTACTTC. Translation gives CASSESYGQGVAKNIQYF.

The chain uses TRBV30 and TRBJ2-1; D possibly corresponds to TRBD2 (6 bases). CDR3 size: 15 residues. V was clipped by 5 bases and J by 3 bases, with 17 bases between them. Germline CDR1 GTSNPN, CDR2 SVGIG (reference sequence). CDR3: CAWWQAGGGYNEQFF. CDR3 bases: TGTGCCTGGTGGCAAGCCGGGGGAGGCTACAATGAGCAGTTCTTC. Based on the CDR3 plus reference TRBV30 and TRBJ2-1, the full variable domain is SQTIHQWPATLVQPVGSPLSLECTVEGTSNPNLYWYRQAAGRGLQLLFYSVGIGQISSEVPQNLSASRPQDRQFILSSKKLLLSDSGFYLCAWWQAGGGYNEQFFGPGTRLTVL.

This chain links TRBV25-1 with TRBJ1-3; no firm D call. The CDR3 is made up of 15 amino acids. V gave up 1 base and J gave up 0 bases, with 7 bases separating them. CDR1 MGHDK and CDR2 SYGVNS come from the germline V gene. For the CDR3, the DNA is TGTGCCAGCAGTGAATCTCGGGTCTCTGGAAACACCATATATTTT. Protein product: CASSESRVSGNTIYF.

The chain employs TRBV29-1 and TRBJ2-3; 8 bases fit TRBD1. Unmatched junction bases numbered 5, after V lost 6 bases and J lost 0 bases. Germline V gene sequence: CDR1 SQVTM, CDR2 ANQGSEA. The CDR3 has 14 residues. The CDR3 DNA sequence: TGCAGCGTAGCAGGGGGCGTTAGCACAGATACGCAGTATTTT. As protein: CSVAGGVSTDTQYF.

V usage is TRBV5-1 and J usage is TRBJ2-2, with TRBD1 matching over 9 bases. This CDR3 spans 18 amino acids. Looked up from germline, CDR1 is SGHRS and CDR2 is YFSETQ. With 3 bases clipped from V and 4 bases from J, the junction kept 13 bases outside the gene matches. In nucleotides, the CDR3 is TGCGCCAGCAGCTCGCCAGACAGGGGACAGGGAGGCACCGGGGAGCTGTTTTTT. Its translation is CASSSPDRGQGGTGELFF. The full variable domain, rest sourced from reference TRBV5-1 and TRBJ2-2, is KAGVTQTPRYLIKTRGQQVTLSCSPISGHRSVSWYQQTPGQGLQFLFEYFSETQRNKGNFPGRFSGRQFSNSRSEMNVSTLELGDSALYLCASSSPDRGQGGTGELFFGEGSRLTVL.

This chain links TRBV7-2 with TRBJ2-3; D may be TRBD1 (5 bases). V was clipped by 4 bases and J by 0 bases, with 14 bases between them. The CDR3 is 16 residues long. Per the germline V gene, CDR1 is SGHTA and CDR2 is FQGNSA. CDR3 coding DNA: TGTGCCAGCAGCTGGGGCCCAAGGAGTAGCACAGATACGCAGTATTTT. It codes for CASSWGPRSSTDTQYF.

The V gene is TRBV2, the J gene TRBJ2-7; 10 bases align to TRBD1. This CDR3 is 14 amino acids long. V trimming: 7 bases; J trimming: 5 bases; junction bases outside the gene matches: 8. The germline V gene encodes CDR1 SNHLY and CDR2 FYNNEI. The CDR3 DNA follows: TGTGCCAGCACTAGGGACAGGGGTCGACACGAGCAGTACTTC. Translation: CASTRDRGRHEQYF.

The chain has TRBV28 and TRBJ1-5, with 8 bases fitting TRBD1. Germline V gene data show CDR1 as MDHEN and CDR2 as SYDVKM. V shed 6 bases and J 6 bases; nucleotides not matched to a gene: 4. The CDR3 covers 13 residues. The DNA of the CDR3 is TGTGCCAGCAGGCCAGGGGGCAGTCAGCCCCAGCATTTT. Translation: CASRPGGSQPQHF.

The gene calls are TRBV14 and TRBJ1-1; D is possibly TRBD1 (6 bases). V dropped 4 bases and J dropped 4 bases, with 16 bases sitting between them. Germline CDR1 and CDR2: SGHDN and FVKESK. The CDR3 totals 15 residues. The CDR3 protein is CASSPPWGQGTEAFF. CDR3 DNA: TGTGCCAGCAGCCCCCCTTGGGGGCAAGGCACTGAAGCTTTCTTT.

This chain joins TRBV19 and TRBJ1-6, with a weak D call TRBD1 (5 bases). The length of the CDR3 is 15 residues. The germline V gene has CDR1 LNHDA and CDR2 SQIVND (reference sequence). The V and J ends lost 5 bases and 9 bases respectively, with 17 bases between them. The CDR3 protein is CASSPDEGRRSPLHF. The CDR3 nucleotides are TGTGCCAGTAGTCCCGACGAGGGACGGCGTTCACCCCTCCACTTT.

The genes are TRBV28 and TRBJ1-4, with 7 positions matching TRBD1. This CDR3 contains 14 residues. Germline lookup yields CDR1 MDHEN and CDR2 SYDVKM. V was clipped by 5 bases and J by 7 bases; unmatched bases: 7. The CDR3 protein is CASSTTGTAEKLFF. In nucleotides, the CDR3 is TGTGCCAGCAGTACGACCGGGACAGCTGAAAAACTGTTTTTT.

The V and J genes are TRBV7-2 and TRBJ2-4; 10 bases fit TRBD2. The V gene's germline CDR1 is SGHTA and CDR2 FQGNSA. J was trimmed by 1 base and V by 5 bases; bases with no gene match: 8. The CDR3 is 17 amino acids. The CDR3 region is CASSLDSGGTAKNIQYF. CDR3 in DNA: TGTGCCAGCAGCCTAGATAGCGGGGGGACCGCCAAAAACATTCAGTACTTC.

The genes are TRBV5-4 and TRBJ1-2; D unclear. Germline V CDR1 and CDR2: SGHNT, YYREEE (reference sequence). This CDR3 spans 13 amino acids. V lost 0 bases and J lost 6, with 9 bases in between. CDR3 loop: CASSLGQEDGYTF. The CDR3 bases are TGTGCCAGCAGCTTGGGGCAGGAAGATGGCTACACCTTC.